These 10 T cell receptor beta chains share one sample of origin, sequenced in a study of neurological immune-mediated disorders. MiXCR, run by TCRdb on the 5' RACE reads, gives a single entry per CDR3 protein. The sample carries about 62,000 distinct CDR3 sequences, around 3.8% recorded once. Sequenced input: PBMCs. The receptors derive from a woman between 50 and 59 years old with multiple sclerosis.

Comments on this clonotype: The junction departs from the called germline gene at one end, perhaps through a read error. The chain is built from TRBV20-1 and TRBJ1-5, with D possibly matching TRBD1 (6 bases). From germline, CDR1 is DFQATT and CDR2 SNEGSKA (reference sequence). The CDR3 loop spans 15 amino acids. This chain's CDR3 is CSANQGSGSNQPQNF. DNA for the CDR3: TGCAGTGCTAACCAGGGGAGTGGTAGCAATCAGCCCCAGAATTTT.

This clonotype occurred many times. The V and J genes are TRBV12-3 or TRBV12-4 and TRBJ1-3; TRBD1 might be the D (6 bases). V lost 5 bases, J lost 0 bases, and 11 bases lay in between. CDR3 length: 15 residues. The CDR3 region has the DNA TGTGCCAGCAGTCAACAGGGTTCCTCTGGAAACACCATATATTTT. It codes for CASSQQGSSGNTIYF.

This clonotype was observed many times. V usage is TRBV12-3 or TRBV12-4 and J usage is TRBJ1-1; D gene uncertain. The ends were cut back, 6 bases at V and 0 bases at J, with 14 bases in the middle. The CDR3 contains 15 residues. In DNA form, the CDR3 reads TGTGCCAGCAGCCCAGACGTAGGGCTGAACACTGAAGCTTTCTTT. The encoded protein is CASSPDVGLNTEAFF.

This clonotype was recorded many times. The V and J genes are TRBV12-3 or TRBV12-4 and TRBJ2-7; the match to TRBD1 covers 7 bases. The V and J ends lost 3 bases and 3 bases, in that order; junction bases with no gene match: 2. The CDR3 has 13 residues. The CDR3 loop reads CASSFGTDYEQYF. CDR3 DNA: TGTGCCAGCAGTTTCGGGACAGACTACGAGCAGTACTTC.

Comments on this clonotype: A much larger clonotype is one base distant, so this may be a read error. The chain couples TRBV29-1 to TRBJ1-2; D not certain. The CDR3 is made up of 11 amino acids. The germline V gene has CDR1 SQVTM and CDR2 ANQGSEA. V shed 7 bases and J shed 4 bases, with 10 bases lying between them. The CDR3 sequence: CSASSGYGYTF. Here the CDR3 DNA reads TGCAGCGCTAGCAGCGGCTATGGCTACACCTTC. The full variable domain, completed using reference TRBV29-1 and TRBJ1-2, is SAVISQKPSRDICQRGTSLTIQCQVDSQVTMMFWYRQQPGQSLTLIATANQGSEATYESGFVIDKFPISRPNLTFSTLTVSNMSPEDSSIYLCSASSGYGYTFGSGTRLTVV.

In this sample, this clonotype turned up many times. DNA for the CDR3: TGCGCCAGCAGCATGGACCCTAGCACAGATACGCAGTATTTT. This codes for CASSMDPSTDTQYF. The chain carries TRBV5-1 and TRBJ2-3; D is ambiguous. Looked up from germline, CDR1 is SGHRS and CDR2 is YFSETQ. The CDR3 loop spans 14 amino acids. V was pared by 4 bases and J by 0 bases, with 9 bases between.

This clonotype showed up many times. The chain joins TRBV5-5 to TRBJ2-3, with 9 bases matching TRBD2. The trim removed 7 bases at V and 11 bases at J, leaving 14 bases unmatched. CDR3 length: 14 amino acids. Germline V gene data show CDR1 as SGHKS and CDR2 as YYEKEE (reference sequence). The CDR3 region has the DNA TGTGCCAGCTGCTCCGATATGTGGACTAGCGTGCAGTATTTT. The encoded protein is CASCSDMWTSVQYF.

Many counts were recorded for this clonotype. V is TRBV5-1 and J is TRBJ1-1; TRBD1 agrees at 10 bases. In germline, CDR1 is SGHRS, CDR2 YFSETQ. After removal of 4 bases from V and 5 bases from J, the junction contained 5 bases not matched to a gene. This CDR3 is 14 amino acids long. The chain's CDR3 is CASSPGTGVTEAFF. In nucleotides, the CDR3 is TGCGCCAGCAGCCCGGGGACAGGGGTTACTGAAGCTTTCTTT.

In this sample, this clonotype turned up many times. V and J are TRBV7-6 and TRBJ2-7, with 10 positions matching TRBD1. This CDR3 has 16 amino acids. V shed 4 bases, J shed 5 bases, and the junction held 11 bases outside the gene matches. Germline V lookup: CDR1 SGHVS, CDR2 FNYEAQ. CDR3 bases: TGTGCCAGCAGCTCCCCCTCGGGACAGGGGCCCAACGAGCAGTACTTC. It specifies CASSSPSGQGPNEQYF. Looking up the rest from reference TRBV7-6 and TRBJ2-7 gives the full variable domain: GAGVSQSPRYKVTKRGQDVALRCDPISGHVSLYWYRQALGQGPEFLTYFNYEAQQDKSGLPNDRFSAERPEGSISTLTIQRTEQRDSAMYRCASSSPSGQGPNEQYFGPGTRLTVT.

This clonotype was observed a handful of times. This may arise from a read error, as a much more abundant clone is one base away. The V and J genes are TRBV21-1 and TRBJ1-3; whether TRBD1, the table's D call, matches the DNA was not checked. TRBV21-1 is termed a pseudogene. CDR3 length equals 15 residues. The CDR3 loop is CASSRVGQGGNTIYF. The CDR3 region has the DNA TGTGCCAGCAGCAGAGTGGGACAAGGTGGAAACACCATATATTTT.